This T cell receptor (beta chain) was found in a study of Graves' ophthalmopathy and Graves' hyperthyroidism. Overall study findings and caveats: Classification of ophthalmopathy versus stable hyperthyroidism by a 13-signature model yielded about 90% sensitivity and around 80% specificity.

Patients were excluded if they had other autoimmune diseases or uncontrolled infections, and likewise if pregnancy or lactation applied. This clonotype was detected a few times. Its matching antigen is unknown. A much larger clone differs by one base, so this may be a read error. The conserved closing phenylalanine or tryptophan is absent in this CDR3, likely reflecting a read error. Investigators amplified TCR beta CDR3 regions from RNA transcripts. HTBI primers served in a first-round RT-PCR, which a second-round multiplex PCR followed. From the multiplex PCR reads, TCRdb called clonotypes with MiXCR, one entry per CDR3 protein. The table includes 1 million to 1.3 million distinct CDR3 sequences, 35% to 40% detected once. The sequence was collected from an adult man with Graves' hyperthyroidism. The sample comprised peripheral blood or thyroid tissue (not recorded which).

Written as DNA, the CDR3 is TGTGCCACCCGATTTGACTCCAAAGAGACCCAGTACCTC. Translated: CATRFDSKETQYL. The chain couples TRBV7-9 to TRBJ2-5, with D unclear. V lost 10 bases, J lost 3 bases, and 15 bases lay in between. The CDR3 consists of 13 residues. CDR1 is SEHNR and CDR2 is FQNEAQ in the germline V gene (reference sequence).